A single sample gave rise to the 13 T cell receptor beta chains below, sequenced in a study of T cell responses to AZD1222 COVID-19 vaccine. Method: immunoSEQ multiplex PCR; TCRdb's copy keeps in-frame clones and lacks some. The table records about 140,000 clones, 91% of them present only once. Source: peripheral blood, taken 28 days after the second AZD1222 dose. These receptors all stem from an adult who received the AZD1222 COVID-19 vaccine.

This chain uses TRBV6-5 with TRBJ1-4; TRBD1 is a possible D gene (5 bases). The CDR3 contains 13 residues. V was pared by 7 bases and J by 5 bases, with 11 bases between. The germline CDR1 and CDR2 sequences are MNHEY and SVGAGI. The CDR3 sequence is CASTRGLNEKLFF. CDR3 DNA sequence: TGTGCCAGCACTAGGGGACTAAATGAAAAACTGTTTTTT.

The chain carries TRBV7-2 and TRBJ2-7, with D unresolved. Per germline, CDR1 SGHTA and CDR2 FQGNSA. The CDR3 consists of 15 residues. Trimming cost V 3 bases and J 0 bases, with 12 bases left between them. The CDR3 nucleotides read TGTGCCAGCAGCTTTCCCCCGGGCAGCTCCTACGAGCAGTACTTC. This translates into CASSFPPGSSYEQYF.

V usage is TRBV7-9 and J usage is TRBJ1-1; D is undetermined. The V gene's germline CDR1 is SEHNR and CDR2 FQNEAQ (reference sequence). The V end was cut by 1 base, the J end by 8 bases, with 8 bases between. The CDR3 loop spans 12 amino acids. The CDR3 DNA sequence: TGTGCCAGCAGCTTAGGCTTATCCGAAGCTTTCTTT. The encoded protein is CASSLGLSEAFF.

The chain joins TRBV11-2 to TRBJ2-3; D gene ambiguous. This CDR3 has 14 amino acids. The V gene's germline CDR1 is SGHAT and CDR2 FQNNGV. Trimming left V 1 base short and J 0 bases short, with 5 bases between. CDR3 DNA: TGTGCCAGCAGCTTAGGGGGTAGCACAGATACGCAGTATTTT. It specifies CASSLGGSTDTQYF.

The CDR3 region is CASSQSCPLGYTF. As DNA, the CDR3 is TGCGCCAGCAGTCAATCTTGCCCTTTGGGCTACACCTTC. The rearrangement joins TRBV23-1 to TRBJ1-2, with no clear D. TRBV23-1 is an ORF for which the function is uncertain. Trimming stripped 0 bases from V and 8 bases from J, with 10 bases between. CDR3 size: 13 residues.

V and J are TRBV12-3 or TRBV12-4 and TRBJ1-1; weak D call: TRBD1 (5 bases). Trimming shortened V by 6 bases and J by 11 bases, and 16 bases separated the two germline ends. The CDR3 length is 12 residues. In DNA form, the CDR3 reads TGTGCCAGCAGACTTATGGGGGGGGTGGCTTTCTTT. It codes for CASRLMGGVAFF.

This rearrangement joins TRBV5-6 to TRBJ2-7; tentative D call: TRBD1 (6 bases). Germline lookup yields CDR1 SGHDT and CDR2 YYEEEE. V gave up 3 bases and J gave up 5 bases, with 9 bases separating them. This CDR3 region has 12 residues. The CDR3 nucleotides read TGTGCCAGCAGCTACCACAGGGACGAGCAGTACTTC. Translated, it gives CASSYHRDEQYF.

The rearrangement joins TRBV28 to TRBJ1-1, with TRBD1 as a possible D gene (5 bases). Germline V gene sequence: CDR1 MDHEN, CDR2 SYDVKM. V lost 7 bases, J lost 3 bases, and 9 bases lay in between. CDR3 length: 12 residues. The CDR3 spells CASIGVDTEAFF. The CDR3 DNA sequence: TGTGCCAGCATAGGGGTAGACACTGAAGCTTTCTTT. Together with reference TRBV28 and TRBJ1-1, the CDR3 gives the full variable domain: DVKVTQSSRYLVKRTGEKVFLECVQDMDHENMFWYRQDPGLGLRLIYFSYDVKMKEKGDIPEGYSVSREKKERFSLILESASTNQTSMYLCASIGVDTEAFFGQGTRLTVV.

The rearrangement uses TRBV27 and TRBJ2-2; 9 bases fit TRBD1. In germline, CDR1 is MNHEY, CDR2 SMNVEV (reference sequence). This CDR3 spans 16 amino acids. V shed 6 bases and J 4 bases; nucleotides not matched to a gene: 9. CDR3 DNA: TGTGCCAGCAGATTGTCCGTGACAGGGGGCACCGGGGAGCTGTTTTTT. Translation gives CASRLSVTGGTGELFF.

The chain uses TRBV2 and TRBJ2-2; D remains ambiguous. From germline, CDR1 is SNHLY and CDR2 FYNNEI. Trimming shortened V by 9 bases and J by 1 base, and 12 bases separated the two germline ends. The CDR3 is 14 residues long. The CDR3, as DNA: TGTGCCAGACCAGCAACGGGGAACACCGGGGAGCTGTTTTTT. Translated, it gives CARPATGNTGELFF.

The chain combines TRBV28 with TRBJ1-3; unclear D gene. CDR3 length: 13 residues. CDR1 and CDR2 from the germline V gene are MDHEN and SYDVKM. Trimming removed 6 bases at V and 8 bases at J, with 14 bases between. The CDR3 protein is CASSLIVADTIYF. The CDR3 region has the DNA TGTGCCAGCAGCCTTATAGTGGCGGACACCATATATTTT.

This clone has only one observation. The V gene is TRBV24-1, the J gene TRBJ1-6; the D is unclear. The CDR3 is 14 amino acids. The ends were cut back, 3 bases at V and 10 bases at J, with 12 bases in the middle. Per germline, CDR1 KGHDR and CDR2 SFDVKD. The CDR3 protein is CATSDGRPPSPLHF. CDR3 sequence (DNA): TGTGCCACCAGTGATGGGCGACCTCCATCACCCCTCCACTTT.

The V gene is TRBV6-2 or TRBV6-3, the J gene TRBJ1-2, with D possibly TRBD1 on 5 matching bases. CDR3 size: 13 residues. The V gene's germline CDR1 is MNHEY and CDR2 SVGEGT. V gave up 2 bases and J gave up 1 base, with 5 bases separating them. The DNA for the CDR3 is TGTGCCAGCAGTTACGACAGTAACTATGGCTACACCTTC. It encodes CASSYDSNYGYTF.